These T cell receptor beta chains were read from a single sample in a study of blood T cell repertoires in COVID-19. The data were produced by immunoSEQ multiplex PCR, yet TCRdb's version contains in-frame clones alone and is incomplete. Among approximately 230,000 clones listed, almost 90% were seen once. The specimen sequenced was peripheral blood. These receptors were collected from a man older than 75 with acute or convalescent COVID-19. Both conserved end residues are part of each CDR3. The order of the fields is D gene, J gene, V gene, clone size, CDR3 length, CDR3 protein, CDR3 DNA. The D gene is left open where the match is weak. A row's size may be missing; if present it is once, few, many or a size class.

>.|TRBJ1-1|TRBV28|.|14
CASSPVDEKTEAFF
TGTGCCAGCAGTCCGGTCGATGAAAAGACTGAAGCTTTCTTT
>.|TRBJ2-2|TRBV11-3|.|15
CASSPGASVSGELFF
TGTGCCAGCAGCCCCGGGGCTAGCGTTTCCGGGGAGCTGTTTTTT
>TRBD2|TRBJ2-3|TRBV28|.|17
CASRNSGTNTFTDTQYF
TGTGCCAGCCGTAATAGCGGGACCAACACCTTCACAGATACGCAGTATTTT
>.|TRBJ1-1|TRBV11-2|.|18
CASSFEIFETGPNTEAFF
TGTGCCAGCAGCTTCGAAATTTTTGAGACAGGTCCGAACACTGAAGCTTTCTTT
>.|TRBJ1-2|TRBV19|.|14
CASSPDTGYYGYTF
TGTGCCAGTAGTCCGGATACGGGTTACTATGGCTACACCTTC
>.|TRBJ2-7|TRBV6-2/TRBV6-3|.|11
CASSYSFEQYF
TGTGCCAGCAGTTACTCCTTCGAGCAGTACTTC
>TRBD1|TRBJ1-5|TRBV9|once|15
CASSVAGQVNQPQHF
TGTGCCAGCAGCGTCGCGGGACAGGTGAATCAGCCCCAGCATTTT
>TRBD1|TRBJ2-1|TRBV10-3|.|16
CAISEPGQGYSNEQFF
TGTGCCATCAGTGAGCCGGGACAGGGCTATTCGAATGAGCAGTTCTTC
>TRBD1|TRBJ1-2|TRBV6-2/TRBV6-3|.|13
CASSKTGAYGYTF
TGTGCCAGCAGTAAGACAGGGGCGTATGGCTACACCTTC
>.|TRBJ2-7|TRBV5-1|.|15
CASSVGGQLTYEQYF
TGCGCCAGCAGCGTTGGAGGGCAGCTTACCTACGAGCAGTACTTC
>.|TRBJ1-1|TRBV7-2|once|14
CASSLEGEVTEAFF
TGTGCCAGCAGCTTAGAAGGGGAGGTCACTGAAGCTTTCTTT
>.|TRBJ2-5|TRBV5-6|.|12
CASSWLGETQYF
TGTGCCAGCAGCTGGCTCGGGGAGACCCAGTACTTC
>TRBD2|TRBJ2-2|TRBV19|.|15
CASSAGLANTGELFF
TGTGCCAGTAGTGCTGGACTAGCTAACACCGGGGAGCTGTTTTTT
>.|TRBJ1-3|TRBV7-2|.|15
CASSLGLSSGNTIYF
TGTGCCAGCAGCTTAGGACTTAGCTCTGGAAACACCATATATTTT
>TRBD2|TRBJ2-2|TRBV29-1|.|14
CSVKSGSGTGELFF
TGCAGCGTCAAAAGCGGGAGCGGCACCGGGGAGCTGTTTTTT
>TRBD2|TRBJ2-3|TRBV6-5|.|14
CASSGTSGTDTQYF
TGTGCCAGCAGCGGGACTAGCGGCACAGATACGCAGTATTTT
>.|TRBJ1-4|TRBV29-1|.|13
CSIRPREWEKLFF
TGCAGCATAAGACCCCGGGAGTGGGAAAAACTGTTTTTT
>.|TRBJ2-3|TRBV7-2|once|15
CASSPQFSSTDTQYF
TGTGCCAGCAGCCCACAGTTCTCTAGCACAGATACGCAGTATTTT
>.|TRBJ1-2|TRBV2|few|13
CAHSVESNYGYTF
TGTGCTCACAGTGTAGAGTCTAACTATGGCTACACCTTC
>.|TRBJ1-3|TRBV27|.|14
CASSSLELGNTIYF
TGTGCCAGCAGTTCCCTTGAGCTGGGAAACACCATATATTTT
>TRBD1|TRBJ2-7|TRBV7-6|.|15
CASSSQPDRVDEQYF
TGTGCCAGCAGCTCCCAACCCGACAGGGTCGACGAGCAGTACTTC
>.|TRBJ2-1|TRBV11-1|.|16
CASSLRAYLSYNEQFF
TGTGCCAGCAGCCTGAGAGCTTATCTCTCCTACAATGAGCAGTTCTTC
>.|TRBJ2-5|TRBV18|.|13
CASSPQGMETQYF
TGTGCCAGCTCACCTCAGGGTATGGAGACCCAGTACTTC
>.|TRBJ1-1|TRBV6-2/TRBV6-3|.|14
CASSYLGQNTEAFF
TGTGCCAGCAGTTATCTGGGACAGAACACTGAAGCTTTCTTT
>.|TRBJ2-4|TRBV18|.|13
CASSNDSKNIQYF
TGTGCCAGCTCAAACGACAGCAAAAACATTCAGTACTTC
>.|TRBJ1-2|TRBV14|few|13
CASSPDTFYGYTF
TGTGCCAGCAGCCCGGACACGTTCTATGGCTACACCTTC
>.|TRBJ2-7|TRBV11-2|once|13
CASSLVGSYEQYF
TGTGCCAGCAGCTTAGTCGGCTCCTACGAGCAGTACTTC
>.|TRBJ2-7|TRBV4-2|few|15
CASSQGVGGTYEQYF
TGTGCCAGCAGCCAAGGTGTGGGAGGGACATACGAGCAGTACTTC
>.|TRBJ1-1|TRBV5-1|.|14
CASSLAQVNTEAFF
TGCGCCAGCAGCTTGGCACAGGTGAACACTGAAGCTTTCTTT
>.|TRBJ1-1|TRBV14|.|14
CASSQDLIQVEAFF
TGTGCCAGCAGCCAAGATCTGATACAGGTCGAAGCTTTCTTT